This TCR beta chain was found in a study of blood T cell repertoires in COVID-19 (dated by TCRdb to the early 2020s). Context from the whole study: Samples covering the acute and convalescent phases of COVID-19 were provided by collaborators in the United States, Italy and Spain. The material from the prospective study consisted of cDNA or gDNA derived from T cells, B-cell-depleted T cells, or PBMCs. The dataset comprised deeply sampled blood TCRbeta repertoires from subjects exposed to, actively infected with, or recovered from COVID-19. A freely available public database, intended as a resource for researchers studying the immune response to SARS-CoV-2, is where the repertoires were released. The samples were drawn from the first 160 participants of the ongoing ImmuneRACE study and from over a thousand subjects provided by 6 global collaborators. The sample metadata nearly always contained a de-identified subject ID, COVID-19 status, age in years and sex. HLA class I and class II types, where available, came from metadata supplied by the sample provider rather than from assay-based typing. Summary of the overall study and its limitations: Clinical and demographic metadata were provided uncurated, with the amount varying by source and participant.

TCRbeta CDR3 regions were amplified from genomic DNA using the immunoSEQ Assay, a bias-controlled multiplex PCR. The paper's data handling went like this. Within the assay, amplification of reference gene primers was used to estimate how many nucleated cells each sample contained. To quantify the absolute abundance of each unique TCRbeta CDR3 rearrangement, sequence reads were collapsed and filtered. For each sample, productive Simpson clonality was calculated as the square root of Simpson's diversity index across productive rearrangements. Entries here come from immuneACCESS through TCRdb and include only in-frame sequences with V and J called. Some clones fail to appear in such tables; in the studies checked, an unresolved V gene covers under half of the shortfall, and the cause of the remainder is unknown. D and trimming were read from the DNA, whereas the V and J calls and clone size are those reported in that table. This sample is represented by under 450,000 clones; 90% to 95% of them were singletons. Jointly, the top ten make up 0.7% to 0.95% of the sample.

Participants in the prospective study were enrolled through a virtual design, were aged roughly 18 to 100 years, and lived in 24 United States geographic areas. In the prospective study, participants were assigned to cohorts based on the clinical history participants reported in a screening survey and a study questionnaire. Exposed participants had been in contact with someone with a PCR-confirmed or clinician-diagnosed COVID-19 case within 2 weeks of study entry. Mobile phlebotomists in the prospective study collected whole blood, serum and a nasopharyngeal or oropharyngeal swab from every participant. Additional blood draws and questionnaires over an approximately 2-month period could optionally be provided by prospective study participants. Before DNA extraction, blood samples from the prospective study were shipped at room temperature or frozen. About this clone: Which antigen it targets is not known. No base-level quality is on record; no much larger clone is a single base apart.

The TCR comes from a woman in her forties who had been exposed to COVID-19. Sequences were obtained from PBMCs or T cells enriched from blood (not recorded which).

The DNA reads TGTGCCAGCAGTACTTCACTAGCACCGACCAACAATGAGCAGTTCTTC. Protein translation: CASSTSLAPTNNEQFF. The V and J genes are TRBV7-2 and TRBJ2-1; the D gene is possibly TRBD2, with 6 bases matching. CDR1 and CDR2 are drawn from the germline V gene: SGHTA, FQGNSA. The V and J ends are trimmed by 6 bases and 5 bases, leaving 20 bases between them. From cysteine to phenylalanine, the CDR3 is 16 amino acids long. Solely the CDR3 DNA is kept, with 48 bases framed from the first base.